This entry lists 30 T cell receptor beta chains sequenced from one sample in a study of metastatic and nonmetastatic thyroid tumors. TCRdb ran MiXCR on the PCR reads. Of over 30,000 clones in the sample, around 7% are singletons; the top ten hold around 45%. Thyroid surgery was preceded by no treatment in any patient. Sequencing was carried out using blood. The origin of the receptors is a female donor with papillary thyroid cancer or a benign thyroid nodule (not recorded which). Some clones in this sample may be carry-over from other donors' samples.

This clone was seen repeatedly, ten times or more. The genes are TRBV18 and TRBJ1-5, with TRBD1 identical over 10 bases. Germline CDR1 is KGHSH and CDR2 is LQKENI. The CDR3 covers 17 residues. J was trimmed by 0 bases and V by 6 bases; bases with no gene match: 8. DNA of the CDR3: TGTGCCAGCTCGCCGGGACAGGGGACGTATAGCAATCAGCCCCAGCATTTT. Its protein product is CASSPGQGTYSNQPQHF.

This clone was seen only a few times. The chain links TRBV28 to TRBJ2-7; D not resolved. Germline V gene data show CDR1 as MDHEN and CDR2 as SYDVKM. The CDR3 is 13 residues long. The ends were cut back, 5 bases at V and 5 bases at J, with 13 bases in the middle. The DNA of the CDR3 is TGTGCCAGCAGTAGTAACAGTGTCGACGAGCAGTACTTC. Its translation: CASSSNSVDEQYF.

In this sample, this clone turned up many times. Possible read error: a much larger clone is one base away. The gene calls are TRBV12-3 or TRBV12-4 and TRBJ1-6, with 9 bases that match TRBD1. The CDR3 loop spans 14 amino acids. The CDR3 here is CASSSGTGNSPPHF. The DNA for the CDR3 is TGTGCCAGCAGCTCCGGGACAGGGAATTCACCCCCCCACTTT.

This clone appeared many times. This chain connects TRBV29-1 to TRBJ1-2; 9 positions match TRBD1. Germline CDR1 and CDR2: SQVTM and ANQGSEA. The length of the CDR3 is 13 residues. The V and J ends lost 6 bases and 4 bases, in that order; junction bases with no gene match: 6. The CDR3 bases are TGCAGCGTCGAAACAGGGGGCTTCTATGGCTACACCTTC. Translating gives CSVETGGFYGYTF.

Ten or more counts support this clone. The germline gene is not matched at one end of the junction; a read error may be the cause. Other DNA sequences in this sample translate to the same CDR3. The chain's CDR3 is CASSDSTGGAGGYTF. Here the CDR3 DNA reads TGCGCCAGCAGTGACTCAACAGGGGGCGCGGGAGGCTACACCTTC. This rearrangement joins TRBV6-4 to TRBJ1-2; 9 bases line up with TRBD1. Germline assignment: CDR1 MRHNA and CDR2 SNTAGT. The CDR3 is 15 amino acids.

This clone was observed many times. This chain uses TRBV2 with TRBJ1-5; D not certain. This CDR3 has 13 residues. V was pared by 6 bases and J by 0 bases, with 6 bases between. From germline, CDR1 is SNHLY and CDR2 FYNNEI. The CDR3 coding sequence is TGTGCCAGCAGACCTTATAGCAATCAGCCCCAGCATTTT. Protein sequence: CASRPYSNQPQHF.

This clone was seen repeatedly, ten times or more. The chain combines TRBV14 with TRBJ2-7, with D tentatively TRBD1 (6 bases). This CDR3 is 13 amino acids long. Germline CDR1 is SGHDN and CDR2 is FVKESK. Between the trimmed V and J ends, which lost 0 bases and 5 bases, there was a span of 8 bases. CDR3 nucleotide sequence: TGTGCCAGCAGCCAAGATCACAGGGACGAGCAGTACTTC. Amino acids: CASSQDHRDEQYF.

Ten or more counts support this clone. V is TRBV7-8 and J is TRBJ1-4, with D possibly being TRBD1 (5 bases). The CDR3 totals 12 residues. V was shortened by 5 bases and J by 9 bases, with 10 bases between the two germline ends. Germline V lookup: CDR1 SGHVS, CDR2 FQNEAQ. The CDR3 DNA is TGTGCCAGCAGCCTCCCGGGACAAAAACTGTTTTTT. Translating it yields CASSLPGQKLFF.

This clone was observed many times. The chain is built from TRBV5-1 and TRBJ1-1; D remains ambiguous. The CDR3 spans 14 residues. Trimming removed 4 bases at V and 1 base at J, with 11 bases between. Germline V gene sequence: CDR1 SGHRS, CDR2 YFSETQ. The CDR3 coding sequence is TGCGCCAGCAGCCTGCTGGACGGGAACACTGAAGCTTTCTTT. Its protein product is CASSLLDGNTEAFF.

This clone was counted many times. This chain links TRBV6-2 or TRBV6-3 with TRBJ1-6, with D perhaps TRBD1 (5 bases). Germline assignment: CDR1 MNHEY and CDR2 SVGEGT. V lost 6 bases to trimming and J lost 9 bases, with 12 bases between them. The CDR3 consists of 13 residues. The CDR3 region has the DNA TGTGCCAGCAGACCCCGGGGGTTTTCACCCCTCCACTTT. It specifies CASRPRGFSPLHF.

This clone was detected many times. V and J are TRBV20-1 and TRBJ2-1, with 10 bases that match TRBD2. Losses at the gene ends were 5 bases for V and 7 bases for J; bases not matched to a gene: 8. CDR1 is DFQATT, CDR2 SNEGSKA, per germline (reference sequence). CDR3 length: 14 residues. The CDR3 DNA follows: TGCAGTGCTTATCTAGCGGGAGTGAAGAATGAGCAGTTCTTC. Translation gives CSAYLAGVKNEQFF.

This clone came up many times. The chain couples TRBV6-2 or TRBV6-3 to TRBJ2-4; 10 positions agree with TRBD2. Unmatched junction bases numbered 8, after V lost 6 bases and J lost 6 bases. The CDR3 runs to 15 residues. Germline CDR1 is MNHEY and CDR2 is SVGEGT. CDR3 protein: CASSLLAGVGNIQYF. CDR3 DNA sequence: TGTGCCAGCAGCCTGCTAGCGGGAGTCGGAAACATTCAGTACTTC.

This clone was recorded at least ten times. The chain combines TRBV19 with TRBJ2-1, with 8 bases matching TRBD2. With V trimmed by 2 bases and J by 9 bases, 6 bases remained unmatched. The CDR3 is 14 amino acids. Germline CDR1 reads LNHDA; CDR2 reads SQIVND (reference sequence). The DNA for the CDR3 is TGTGCCAGTAGTATACCGGGAGGGCCTGTTGAGCAGTTCTTC. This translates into CASSIPGGPVEQFF.

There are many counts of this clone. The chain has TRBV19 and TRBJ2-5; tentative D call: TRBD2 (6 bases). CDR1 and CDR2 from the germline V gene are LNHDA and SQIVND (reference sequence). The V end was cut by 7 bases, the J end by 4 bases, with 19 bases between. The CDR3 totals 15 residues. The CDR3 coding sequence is TGTGCCAGTAAGGAGCTGGGGAGCGGGCGAGAGACCCAGTACTTC. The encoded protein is CASKELGSGRETQYF.

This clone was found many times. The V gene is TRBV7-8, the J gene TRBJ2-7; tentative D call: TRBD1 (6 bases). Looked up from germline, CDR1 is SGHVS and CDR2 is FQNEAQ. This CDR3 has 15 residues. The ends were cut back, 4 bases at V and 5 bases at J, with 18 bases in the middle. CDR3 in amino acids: CASSSIKTGRHEQYF. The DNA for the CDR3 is TGTGCCAGCAGCTCCATCAAGACAGGCCGTCACGAGCAGTACTTC.

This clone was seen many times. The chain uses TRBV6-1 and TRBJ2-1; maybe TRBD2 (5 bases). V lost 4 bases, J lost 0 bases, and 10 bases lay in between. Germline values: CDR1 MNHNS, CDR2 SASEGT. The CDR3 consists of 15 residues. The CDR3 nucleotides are TGTGCCAGCAGTGTAGACTACGTCTCCTACAATGAGCAGTTCTTC. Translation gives CASSVDYVSYNEQFF.

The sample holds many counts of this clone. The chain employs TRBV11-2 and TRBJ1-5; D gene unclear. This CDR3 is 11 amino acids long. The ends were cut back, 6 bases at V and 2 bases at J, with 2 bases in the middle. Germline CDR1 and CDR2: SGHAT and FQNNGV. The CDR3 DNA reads TGTGCCAGCAGTGGCAATCAGCCCCAGCATTTT. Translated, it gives CASSGNQPQHF.

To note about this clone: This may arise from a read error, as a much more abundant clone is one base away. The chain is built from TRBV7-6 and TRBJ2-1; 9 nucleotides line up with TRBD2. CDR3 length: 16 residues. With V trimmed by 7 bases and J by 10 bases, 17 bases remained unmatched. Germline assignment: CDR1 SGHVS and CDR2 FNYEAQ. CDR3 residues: CASNTLSGRELWEQFF. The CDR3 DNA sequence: TGTGCCAGCAACACCCTTAGCGGGAGAGAGTTGTGGGAGCAGTTCTTC.

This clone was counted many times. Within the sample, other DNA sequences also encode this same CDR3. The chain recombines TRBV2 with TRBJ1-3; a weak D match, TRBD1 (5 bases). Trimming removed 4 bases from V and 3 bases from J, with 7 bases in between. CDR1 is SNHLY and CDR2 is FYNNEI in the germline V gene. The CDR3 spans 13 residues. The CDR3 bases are TGTGCCAGCAGTGCAGGGAATGGAAACACCATATATTTT. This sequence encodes CASSAGNGNTIYF.

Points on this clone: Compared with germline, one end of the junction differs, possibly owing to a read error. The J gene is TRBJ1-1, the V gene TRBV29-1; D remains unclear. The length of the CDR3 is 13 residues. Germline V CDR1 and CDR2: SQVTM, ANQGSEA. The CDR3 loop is CSVPFKGHTESFF. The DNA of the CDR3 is TGCAGCGTTCCCTTCAAAGGGCACACTGAATCTTTCTTT.

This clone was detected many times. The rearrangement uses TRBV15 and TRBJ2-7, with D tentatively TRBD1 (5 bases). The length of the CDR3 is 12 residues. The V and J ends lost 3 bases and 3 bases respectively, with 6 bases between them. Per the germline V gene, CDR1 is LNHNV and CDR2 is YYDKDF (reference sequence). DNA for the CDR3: TGTGCCACCAGCAGTCAGGGCTACGAGCAGTACTTC. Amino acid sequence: CATSSQGYEQYF.

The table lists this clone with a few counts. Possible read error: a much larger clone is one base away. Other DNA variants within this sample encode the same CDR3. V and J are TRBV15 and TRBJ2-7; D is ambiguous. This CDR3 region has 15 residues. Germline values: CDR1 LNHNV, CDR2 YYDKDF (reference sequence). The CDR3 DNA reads TGCGCCACCAGCAGAGATCGGACGGGCGCCTACGAGCAGTACTTC. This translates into CATSRDRTGAYEQYF.

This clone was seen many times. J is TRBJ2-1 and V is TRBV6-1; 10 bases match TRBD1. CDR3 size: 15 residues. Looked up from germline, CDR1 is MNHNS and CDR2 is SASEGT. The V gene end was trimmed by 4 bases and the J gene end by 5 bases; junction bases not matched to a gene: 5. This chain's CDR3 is CASSAPGQGNNEQFF. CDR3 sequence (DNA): TGTGCCAGCAGTGCCCCGGGACAGGGGAACAATGAGCAGTTCTTC.

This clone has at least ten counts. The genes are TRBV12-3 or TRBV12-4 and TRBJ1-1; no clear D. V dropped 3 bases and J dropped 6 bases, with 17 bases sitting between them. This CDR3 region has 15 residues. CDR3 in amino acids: CASSFARTSMAEAFF. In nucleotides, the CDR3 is TGTGCCAGCAGTTTTGCCCGGACGTCAATGGCTGAAGCTTTCTTT.

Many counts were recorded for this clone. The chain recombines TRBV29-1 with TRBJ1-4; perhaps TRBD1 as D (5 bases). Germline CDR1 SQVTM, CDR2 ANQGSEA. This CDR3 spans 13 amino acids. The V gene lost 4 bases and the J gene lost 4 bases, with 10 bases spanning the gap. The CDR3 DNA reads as TGCAGCGTTGGGGGGAGTGGTAATGAAAAACTGTTTTTT. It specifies CSVGGSGNEKLFF. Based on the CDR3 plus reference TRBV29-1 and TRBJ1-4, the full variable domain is SAVISQKPSRDICQRGTSLTIQCQVDSQVTMMFWYRQQPGQSLTLIATANQGSEATYESGFVIDKFPISRPNLTFSTLTVSNMSPEDSSIYLCSVGGSGNEKLFFGSGTQLSVL.

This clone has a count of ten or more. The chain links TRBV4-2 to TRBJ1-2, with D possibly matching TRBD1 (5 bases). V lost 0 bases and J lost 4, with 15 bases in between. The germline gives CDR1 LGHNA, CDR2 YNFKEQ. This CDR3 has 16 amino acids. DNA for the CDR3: TGTGCCAGCAGCCAAGATATTCGGGGGTCAAGCTATGGCTACACCTTC. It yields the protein CASSQDIRGSSYGYTF.

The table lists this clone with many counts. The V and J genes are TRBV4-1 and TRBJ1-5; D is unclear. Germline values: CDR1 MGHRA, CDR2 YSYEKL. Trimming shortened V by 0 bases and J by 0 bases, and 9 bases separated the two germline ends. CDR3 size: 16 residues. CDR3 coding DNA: TGCGCCAGCAGCCAAGAGCGACTGGATAGCAATCAGCCCCAGCATTTT. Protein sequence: CASSQERLDSNQPQHF.

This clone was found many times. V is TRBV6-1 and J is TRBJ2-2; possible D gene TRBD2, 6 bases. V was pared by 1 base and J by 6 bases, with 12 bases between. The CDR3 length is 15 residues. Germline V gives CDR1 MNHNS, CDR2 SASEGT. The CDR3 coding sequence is TGTGCCAGCAGTGAAGTAGTCCAGCGGGCCGGGGAGCTGTTTTTT. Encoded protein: CASSEVVQRAGELFF.

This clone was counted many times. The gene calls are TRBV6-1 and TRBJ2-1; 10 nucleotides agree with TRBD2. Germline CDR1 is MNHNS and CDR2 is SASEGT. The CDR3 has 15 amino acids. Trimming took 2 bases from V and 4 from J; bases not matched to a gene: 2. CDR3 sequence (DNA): TGTGCCAGCAGTGAACTAGCGGGGGTTTACAATGAGCAGTTCTTC. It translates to CASSELAGVYNEQFF.

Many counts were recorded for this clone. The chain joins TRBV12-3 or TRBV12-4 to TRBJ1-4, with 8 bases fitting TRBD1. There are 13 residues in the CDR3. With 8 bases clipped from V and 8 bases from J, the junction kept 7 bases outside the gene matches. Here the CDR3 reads CASRGQGDEKLFF. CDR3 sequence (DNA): TGTGCCAGCCGAGGACAGGGCGACGAAAAACTGTTTTTT.